Presented here are 8 T cell receptor beta chains from one specimen sequenced in a study of cytomegalovirus exposure and HLA in healthy donors. The PCR contained 60 Vbeta and 13 Jbeta primers. Data came from immunoSEQ multiplex PCR; TCRdb stores just in-frame clones and leaves some out. This table holds hundreds of thousands of clones, 70% to 85% found once. Sequencing input: PBMCs. All receptors come from a woman in her fifties or sixties in good health and CMV-seropositive.

The gene calls are TRBV12-5 and TRBJ2-5; perhaps TRBD2 as D (5 bases). This CDR3 region has 12 residues. Germline CDR1 and CDR2: LGHNT and FRNRAP. V lost 2 bases, J lost 11 bases, and 12 bases lay in between. The CDR3 DNA sequence: TGTGCTAGTGGTTTGACAAGGACTGAGCAGTACTTC. Amino acids: CASGLTRTEQYF. The full variable domain, its missing parts supplied by reference TRBV12-5 and TRBJ2-5, is DARVTQTPRHKVTEMGQEVTMRCQPILGHNTVFWYRQTMMQGLELLAYFRNRAPLDDSGMPKDRFSAEMPDATLATLKIQPSEPRDSAVYFCASGLTRTEQYFGPGTRLLVL.

The chain is built from TRBV27 and TRBJ2-3; 7 nucleotides agree with TRBD2. Germline CDR1 and CDR2: MNHEY and SMNVEV (reference sequence). The J segment lost 1 base and the V segment lost 0 bases, leaving 13 bases of the junction unmatched. The CDR3 is 19 amino acids. Written as DNA, the CDR3 is TGTGCCAGCAGTTTATCGCGGCTGGGGGGGAGAAGCGGCACAGATACGCAGTATTTT. As protein: CASSLSRLGGRSGTDTQYF.

The chain employs TRBV2 and TRBJ2-3; TRBD2 is a possible D gene (6 bases). Per germline, CDR1 SNHLY and CDR2 FYNNEI. The V gene lost 5 bases and the J gene lost 2 bases, with 11 bases spanning the gap. The CDR3 is made up of 14 amino acids. Here the CDR3 reads CASSPAGLTDTQYF. DNA of the CDR3: TGTGCCAGCAGTCCCGCGGGACTCACAGATACGCAGTATTTT.

The rearrangement links TRBV5-4 to TRBJ2-3, with 13 positions matching TRBD2. Germline assignment: CDR1 SGHNT and CDR2 YYREEE (reference sequence). There are 15 residues in the CDR3. After removal of 1 base from V and 5 bases from J, the junction contained 1 base not matched to a gene. In nucleotides, the CDR3 is TGTGCCAGCAGCTTGAGGACTAGCGGGGGAGATACGCAGTATTTT. Residues: CASSLRTSGGDTQYF.

The V and J genes are TRBV19 and TRBJ1-3; 8 bases map to TRBD1. The CDR3 length is 14 residues. The germline gives CDR1 LNHDA, CDR2 SQIVND (reference sequence). Losses at the gene ends were 6 bases for V and 4 bases for J; bases not matched to a gene: 5. CDR3 in DNA: TGTGCCAGTAGGAGGACAGGGTCCGGAAACACCATATATTTT. Translating it yields CASRRTGSGNTIYF.

The chain joins TRBV19 to TRBJ2-1; 11 positions agree with TRBD1. Trimming took 7 bases from V and 2 from J; bases not matched to a gene: 7. This CDR3 has 16 residues. Per the germline V gene, CDR1 is LNHDA and CDR2 is SQIVND (reference sequence). CDR3 in amino acids: CASTFQGQGAYNEQFF. The CDR3 DNA follows: TGTGCCAGTACCTTCCAGGGACAGGGGGCCTACAATGAGCAGTTCTTC.

The V call is TRBV25-1, the J call TRBJ2-5; possible D gene TRBD2, 5 bases. The DNA end is a closer match to TRBJ2-7, so the J assignment may be wrong. The CDR3 contains 13 residues. Germline-derived CDR1 and CDR2 are MGHDK and SYGVNS. The CDR3 nucleotides read TGTGCCAGCACGTTCCCGGGGTCCTACGAGCAGTACTTC. Protein product: CASTFPGSYEQYF.

This clone was counted only a few times. This chain connects TRBV14 to TRBJ1-2; 8 nucleotides line up with TRBD1. The CDR3 loop spans 15 amino acids. V dropped 1 base and J dropped 8; count of bases not matched to a gene: 9. Per the germline V gene, CDR1 is SGHDN and CDR2 is FVKESK. The CDR3 DNA is TGTGCCAGCAGCCAAGTCAGGGGGCGCTTTGGGGGCTACACCTTC. It encodes CASSQVRGRFGGYTF.